This T cell receptor beta chain comes out of a study of T cells in Graves' hyperthyroidism and ophthalmopathy. Findings and caveats of the study: A 13 V-J model separated ophthalmopathy from stable hyperthyroidism. Most clonotypes expanded in thyroid above 0.001 were likewise present in blood. Ophthalmopathy was model-predicted a median about 6.9 months pre-onset.

From approximately 9.1 ml of fresh peripheral blood, PBMCs were isolated. Many counts were recorded for this clonotype. As yet, its antigen is unknown. Amplification of TCR beta CDR3 regions used RNA as the template. With the HTBI primer set, the TCR CDR3 went through a first round of RT-PCR. TCRdb passed the multiplex PCR reads through MiXCR, listing each CDR3 protein once. The top ten clones hold approximately 18% of a sample with over 450,000 distinct CDR3 sequences, roughly a sixth of them seen once. V lost 4 bases to trimming and J lost 5 bases; unmatched junction nucleotides: 9. The CDR3 covers 16 residues. Germline V gene sequence: CDR1 SEHNR, CDR2 FQNEAQ (reference sequence).

The sample was blood. V usage is TRBV7-9 and J usage is TRBJ2-7; 12 bases fit TRBD1. This receptor was obtained from a woman aged 18-29 years with Graves' ophthalmopathy. This CDR3 reads CASSSGTGGLSDEQYF. The CDR3 DNA is TGTGCCAGCAGCTCCGGGACAGGGGGCCTCTCGGACGAGCAGTACTTC.